Listed here are 5 T cell receptor beta chains from one sample, sequenced in a study of T cell repertoires in cytomegalovirus infection. In TCRdb, the reads were re-called with MiXCR into one record per CDR3 protein. The repertoire holds 300,000 to 400,000 distinct CDR3 sequences, 8% to 10% seen once, with around 4.1% in the top ten. The sample comprised PBMCs. All receptors come from a human donor in good health (CMV status not recorded). Some clones in this sample may be carry-over from other donors' samples.

Concerning this clonotype: Being one base from a much bigger clone, this may be a read error. This chain joins TRBV7-2 and TRBJ1-5; TRBD1 agrees at 8 bases. V lost 5 bases, J lost 7 bases, and 13 bases stayed unmatched. CDR3 length: 16 amino acids. Looked up from germline, CDR1 is SGHTA and CDR2 is FQGNSA. The CDR3: CASSRTGQGGVQPQHF. CDR3 in DNA: TGTGCCAGCAGCCGAACCGGACAGGGAGGGGTGCAGCCCCAGCATTTT.

In this sample, this clonotype turned up a few times. The chain is built from TRBV10-3 and TRBJ2-2; D gene uncertain. Germline-derived CDR1 and CDR2 are ENHRY and SYGVKD. V was trimmed by 4 bases and J by 5 bases, leaving 8 bases between them. The CDR3 runs 13 residues. CDR3 nucleotides: TGTGCCATCAGTGTTAAGGGAACCGGGGAGCTGTTTTTT. Amino acids: CAISVKGTGELFF.

This clonotype was counted a few times. The CDR3 DNA is TGTGCCAGCAGCTGGACTAGCGGGACAGATACGCAGTATTTT. Its translation: CASSWTSGTDTQYF. The chain links TRBV7-2 to TRBJ2-3, with 11 nucleotides matching TRBD2. V was clipped by 4 bases and J by 3 bases; unmatched bases: 0. The CDR3 consists of 14 residues. Germline CDR1 is SGHTA and CDR2 is FQGNSA.

The J gene is TRBJ1-6, the V gene TRBV7-2, with TRBD1 matching over 8 bases. V lost 7 bases to trimming and J lost 10 bases; unmatched junction nucleotides: 9. The CDR3 spans 14 residues. Germline V gene data show CDR1 as SGHTA and CDR2 as FQGNSA. Here the CDR3 reads CASTPTTGGSPLHF. CDR3 nucleotide sequence: TGTGCCAGCACCCCGACAACAGGGGGATCACCCCTCCACTTT.

Many counts were recorded for this clonotype. The chain uses TRBV27 and TRBJ2-1, with D perhaps TRBD1 (5 bases). The ends were cut back, 4 bases at V and 4 bases at J, with 11 bases in the middle. CDR1 MNHEY and CDR2 SMNVEV come from the germline V gene (reference sequence). The CDR3 spans 14 residues. The CDR3 reads CASSSLGAYNEQFF. The CDR3 DNA reads TGTGCCAGCAGTTCCCTAGGGGCATACAATGAGCAGTTCTTC.